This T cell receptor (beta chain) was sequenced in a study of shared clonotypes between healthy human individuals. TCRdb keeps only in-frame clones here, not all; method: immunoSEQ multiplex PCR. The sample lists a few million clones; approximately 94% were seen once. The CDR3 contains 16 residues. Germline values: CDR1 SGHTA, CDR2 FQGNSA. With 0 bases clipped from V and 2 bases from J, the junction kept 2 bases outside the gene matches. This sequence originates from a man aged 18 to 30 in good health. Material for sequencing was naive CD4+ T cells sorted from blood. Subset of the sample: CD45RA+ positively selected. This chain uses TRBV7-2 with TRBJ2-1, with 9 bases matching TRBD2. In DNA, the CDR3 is TGTGCCAGCAGCTTAGCGGCTAGCGGGGCCTACAATGAGCAGTTCTTC. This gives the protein CASSLAASGAYNEQFF.